A single sample is the source of the 9 T cell receptor beta chains below, sequenced in a study of glioma-infiltrating T cells. Using RNA template, CDR3s of TCR alpha and beta were amplified with iRepertoire arm-PCR. TCRdb reprocessed the multiplex PCR reads via MiXCR and lists one record per CDR3 protein. There are about 89,000 distinct CDR3 sequences in the sample; about 25% occur only once, and more than 6.5% lies in the top ten. The source material was glioma tissue, nonneoplastic brain tissue, or PBMCs (not recorded which). The source of these receptors is a human donor with low-grade glioma or glioblastoma, undergoing nonglioma brain surgery, or in good health (not recorded which).

With respect to this clonotype: A much larger clone differs from this one at a single base, so this may be a read error. This chain connects TRBV18 to TRBJ1-1; 9 bases fit TRBD1. The V gene's germline CDR1 is KGHSH and CDR2 LQKENI. The CDR3 contains 16 residues. The trim removed 4 bases at V and 1 base at J, leaving 7 bases unmatched. CDR3: CASSRIGTGKNTEAFF. The DNA for the CDR3 is TGTGCCAGCTCACGAATCGGGACAGGGAAGAACACTGAAGCTTTCTTT.

The sample holds many counts of this clonotype. This chain links TRBV27 with TRBJ1-3; D unresolved. Per the germline V gene, CDR1 is MNHEY and CDR2 is SMNVEV (reference sequence). Trimming stripped 1 base from V and 4 bases from J, with 11 bases between. CDR3 length: 15 amino acids. CDR3 residues: CASSLYPAPGNTIYF. Written as DNA, the CDR3 is TGTGCCAGCAGTTTATACCCGGCGCCCGGAAACACCATATATTTT.

With respect to this clonotype: The junction and the germline gene differ at one end; a read error may be behind it. V and J are TRBV6-2 or TRBV6-3 and TRBJ2-1, with TRBD1 matching over 7 bases. Germline V gene data show CDR1 as MNHEY and CDR2 as SVGEGT. This CDR3 spans 16 amino acids. CDR3: CASSTDRVIAGFEQFF. In DNA, the CDR3 is TGTGCTAGCAGTACAGACAGGGTGATTGCTGGATTTGAGCAGTTCTTC.

This clonotype was found many times. J is TRBJ2-7 and V is TRBV27; 7 positions match TRBD1. The CDR3 sequence is 12 residues long. Per the germline V gene, CDR1 is MNHEY and CDR2 is SMNVEV (reference sequence). Trimming cost V 6 bases and J 6 bases; bases outside gene matches: 5. As DNA, the CDR3 is TGTGCCAGCAGGCGACAGGGTGCCGAGCAGTACTTC. It encodes CASRRQGAEQYF.

This clonotype was counted many times. This sequence joins TRBV4-1 and TRBJ2-3, with 8 bases fitting TRBD1. The ends lost 1 base at V and 2 bases at J; junction bases unmatched: 2. The CDR3 loop spans 15 amino acids. Per the germline V gene, CDR1 is MGHRA and CDR2 is YSYEKL. CDR3: CASSQGQGPTDTQYF. DNA for the CDR3: TGCGCCAGCAGCCAAGGACAGGGGCCCACAGATACGCAGTATTTT.

V gene TRBV7-2 combines with J gene TRBJ2-7; TRBD1 matches 9 bases. The germline CDR1 and CDR2 sequences are SGHTA and FQGNSA. Trimming at V came to 4 bases and at J to 1 base, leaving 2 bases not matched to a gene. The CDR3 runs 14 residues. The CDR3 region is CASSSDRGSYEQYF. CDR3 bases: TGTGCCAGCAGCTCGGACAGGGGTTCCTACGAGCAGTACTTC. The whole variable domain, filled in from reference TRBV7-2 and TRBJ2-7, reads GAGVSQSPSNKVTEKGKDVELRCDPISGHTALYWYRQSLGQGLEFLIYFQGNSAPDKSGLPSDRFSAERTGGSVSTLTIQRTQQEDSAVYLCASSSDRGSYEQYFGPGTRLTVT.

At least ten counts were recorded for this clonotype. The chain links TRBV27 to TRBJ2-7, with no clear D. CDR3 length: 13 amino acids. Between the trimmed V and J ends, which lost 4 bases and 2 bases, there was a span of 9 bases. The germline gives CDR1 MNHEY, CDR2 SMNVEV (reference sequence). CDR3 region: CASSYQPPYEQYF. CDR3 nucleotides: TGTGCCAGCAGTTACCAGCCTCCCTACGAGCAGTACTTC.

This clonotype was seen ten or more times. The chain combines TRBV9 with TRBJ2-5; 8 bases are shared with TRBD1. Germline V gene sequence: CDR1 SGDLS, CDR2 YYNGEE. The trim removed 4 bases at V and 5 bases at J, leaving 7 bases unmatched. The CDR3 runs 14 residues. The CDR3 here is CASSWDRSTETQYF. In DNA form, the CDR3 reads TGTGCCAGCAGCTGGGACAGGTCGACGGAGACCCAGTACTTC.

This clonotype was recorded many times. V and J are TRBV20-1 and TRBJ1-2, with 7 bases lining up with TRBD1. The ends lost 6 bases at V and 5 bases at J; junction bases unmatched: 9. Germline CDR1 is DFQATT and CDR2 is SNEGSKA (reference sequence). The CDR3 length is 13 residues. The CDR3, as DNA: TGCAGTGCCAAAGGACCGGGACAGTATGGCTACACCTTC. Protein product: CSAKGPGQYGYTF.